These 12 T cell receptor beta chains were sequenced from one sample in a study of T cell responses to AZD1222 COVID-19 vaccine (dated by TCRdb to the early 2020s). The meaning of the sample's time point label: about 28 days (+/-7) after the second vaccine dose. The method was the immunoSEQ multiplex PCR assay. TCRdb obtained this table from immuneACCESS and retained in-frame rearrangements with V and J assigned. These tables miss some clones; where compared with another copy, unresolved V genes account for less than half of the shortfall, and the remainder is unexplained. The sample profile shows 90,000 to 100,000 clones; over 75% of them were found once. The top ten constitute over 10% of the sample. Sequenced here: peripheral blood, sampled 28 days after the second AZD1222 dose. The receptors derive from an adult who received the AZD1222 COVID-19 vaccine.

J is TRBJ1-2 and V is TRBV29-1, with D unclear. V lost 4 bases to trimming and J lost 8 bases, with 17 bases between them. This CDR3 is built from 13 residues. Germline V lookup: CDR1 SQVTM, CDR2 ANQGSEA. DNA for the CDR3: TGCAGCGTTGGAAAAGATGGTTTCGAGGGCTACACCTTC. Translating gives CSVGKDGFEGYTF.

The DNA for the CDR3 is TGTGCCAGCAGCCCCAGACTAGCGGACACAGATACGCAGTATTTT. Amino acid sequence: CASSPRLADTDTQYF. The chain uses TRBV9 and TRBJ2-3; 9 bases match TRBD2. Per the germline V gene, CDR1 is SGDLS and CDR2 is YYNGEE. CDR3 length equals 15 residues. With 4 bases clipped from V and 2 bases from J, the junction kept 5 bases outside the gene matches.

The V gene is TRBV9, the J gene TRBJ2-7; 7 bases map to TRBD2. The CDR3 extends over 14 amino acids. Germline-derived CDR1 and CDR2 are SGDLS and YYNGEE. J was trimmed by 0 bases and V by 4 bases; bases with no gene match: 4. The DNA of the CDR3 is TGTGCCAGCAGCTGGGGGGGAGACTCCTACGAGCAGTACTTC. Translating gives CASSWGGDSYEQYF.

This clone was recorded once. This chain links TRBV27 with TRBJ2-3; 7 bases fit TRBD2. Per germline, CDR1 MNHEY and CDR2 SMNVEV (reference sequence). This CDR3 comprises 14 residues. The V segment lost 5 bases and the J segment 1 base; nucleotides outside the gene matches: 3. The CDR3 loop reads CASSPLAGTDTQYF. CDR3 bases: TGTGCCAGCAGTCCTCTAGCGGGCACAGATACGCAGTATTTT.

This clone occurred once. The V gene is TRBV5-5, the J gene TRBJ1-1; a weak D match, TRBD1 (5 bases). This CDR3 comprises 14 residues. Trimming took off 3 bases at V and 5 bases at J, with 14 bases between the two ends. Germline assignment: CDR1 SGHKS and CDR2 YYEKEE (reference sequence). The chain's CDR3 is CASSWGWGGTEAFF. The CDR3 nucleotides read TGTGCCAGCAGCTGGGGGTGGGGAGGGACTGAAGCTTTCTTT.

J is TRBJ2-2 and V is TRBV29-1; possible D gene TRBD1, 6 bases. V dropped 2 bases and J dropped 5 bases, with 12 bases sitting between them. CDR1 is SQVTM, CDR2 ANQGSEA, per germline. This CDR3 has 14 residues. The CDR3 coding sequence is TGCAGCGTTGAAAGCGACAGGCGTACCGGGGAGCTGTTTTTT. This gives the protein CSVESDRRTGELFF.

The chain combines TRBV27 with TRBJ2-1; D is unclear. The germline V gene has CDR1 MNHEY and CDR2 SMNVEV (reference sequence). The CDR3 totals 13 residues. V was cut by 2 bases and J by 8 bases, with 10 bases left in between. The CDR3 loop is CASSLGSLDEQFF. The CDR3 DNA reads as TGTGCCAGCAGTTTAGGATCTTTGGATGAGCAGTTCTTC.

The V and J genes are TRBV11-2 and TRBJ2-7, with 9 bases aligning to TRBD1. From germline, CDR1 is SGHAT and CDR2 FQNNGV. This CDR3 comprises 15 residues. Unmatched junction bases numbered 11, after V lost 5 bases and J lost 6 bases. The CDR3 nucleotides read TGTGCCAGCAGCGGGACAGGGTGGGGTTTTTTCGAGCAGTACTTC. It yields the protein CASSGTGWGFFEQYF. Together with reference TRBV11-2 and TRBJ2-7, the CDR3 gives the full variable domain: EAGVAQSPRYKIIEKRQSVAFWCNPISGHATLYWYQQILGQGPKLLIQFQNNGVVDDSQLPKDRFSAERLKGVDSTLKIQPAKLEDSAVYLCASSGTGWGFFEQYFGPGTRLTVT.

J is TRBJ2-2 and V is TRBV28; TRBD2 agrees at 13 bases. The germline V gene has CDR1 MDHEN and CDR2 SYDVKM. V dropped 5 bases and J dropped 6; count of bases not matched to a gene: 9. The CDR3 totals 17 residues. CDR3 coding DNA: TGTGCCAGCAGTACCTACGGACTAGCGGGAGATCCCGGGGAGCTGTTTTTT. Its protein product is CASSTYGLAGDPGELFF.

This chain links TRBV11-1 with TRBJ2-7; D unresolved. The CDR3 consists of 11 residues. Deletions cut 1 base from V and 3 bases from J, with 1 base between. Looked up from germline, CDR1 is SGHAT and CDR2 is FQDESV (reference sequence). CDR3 residues: CASSLDYEQYF. In DNA form, the CDR3 reads TGTGCCAGCAGCTTAGACTACGAGCAGTACTTC.

The rearrangement joins TRBV6-5 to TRBJ2-3, with D unclear. This CDR3 has 15 amino acids. V lost 2 bases and J lost 2, with 11 bases in between. Germline V lookup: CDR1 MNHEY, CDR2 SVGAGI. Here the CDR3 DNA reads TGTGCCAGCAGTTACCGGCTACCAAACACAGATACGCAGTATTTT. Translating it yields CASSYRLPNTDTQYF.

The chain is built from TRBV3-1 (or the pseudogene TRBV3-2) and TRBJ1-2; D ambiguous. Trimming took off 0 bases at V and 5 bases at J, with 10 bases between the two ends. Germline assignment: CDR1 LGHDT and CDR2 YNNKEL (reference sequence). The CDR3 length is 14 residues. The DNA of the CDR3 is TGTGCCAGCAGCCAAGATTCATTGGGTTATGGCTACACCTTC. This sequence encodes CASSQDSLGYGYTF.